This TCR beta chain was profiled in a study of a mutant IDH1 vaccine in newly diagnosed glioma. About this clone itself: Antigen: not known.

The study, taken as a whole, reports: The vaccine induced immune responses, and these occurred in about 93% of patients.

Time point meaning: week 47, end of study. Alongside topical imiquimod, each dose of vaccine comprised 300 ug of mutant IDH1 20-mer peptide. Astrocytomas that were new, WHO grade 3 or 4, IDH1-mutant and ATRX-lost were present in the donors. The CDR3 length is 12 residues. Germline loops: CDR1 MNHEY, CDR2 SMNVEV (reference sequence). After removal of 8 bases from V and 10 bases from J, the junction contained 5 bases not matched to a gene. Profiled with immunoSEQ multiplex PCR; TCRdb holds only in-frame clones, not every one. The table lists around 94,000 clones, about nine tenths of them singletons. This TCR was sampled from a woman between 45 and 60 years old with glioma. The chain couples TRBV27 to TRBJ2-1; 10 nucleotides agree with TRBD2. The specimen was PBMCs, collected from a glioma patient whose treatment included an IDH1 peptide vaccine. The CDR3: CASLAGDREQFF. DNA for the CDR3: TGTGCCAGCCTAGCGGGAGATCGGGAGCAGTTCTTC.